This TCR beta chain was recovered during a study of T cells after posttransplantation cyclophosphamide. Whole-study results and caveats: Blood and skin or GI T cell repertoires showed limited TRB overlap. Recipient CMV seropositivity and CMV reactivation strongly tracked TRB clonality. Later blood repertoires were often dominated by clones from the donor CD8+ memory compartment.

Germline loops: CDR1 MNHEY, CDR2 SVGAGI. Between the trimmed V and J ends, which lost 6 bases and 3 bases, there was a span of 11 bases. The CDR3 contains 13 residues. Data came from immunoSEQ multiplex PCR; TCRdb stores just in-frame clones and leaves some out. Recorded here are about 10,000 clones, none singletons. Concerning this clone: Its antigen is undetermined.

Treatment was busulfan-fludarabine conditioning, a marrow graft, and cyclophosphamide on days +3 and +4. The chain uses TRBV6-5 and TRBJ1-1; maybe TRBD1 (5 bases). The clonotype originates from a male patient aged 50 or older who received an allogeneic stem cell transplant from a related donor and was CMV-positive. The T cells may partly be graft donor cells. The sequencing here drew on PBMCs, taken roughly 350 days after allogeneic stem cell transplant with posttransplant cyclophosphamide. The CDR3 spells CASRLDSYTEAFF. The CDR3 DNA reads TGTGCCAGCAGGCTAGACAGCTACACTGAAGCTTTCTTT.